This TCR beta chain originates from a study of beta chain features in type 1 diabetes. A heparinised blood draw that averaged around 100 mL was obtained once from each donor. Sorting with CD45RO/CCR7/CD25/CD127/CD95/CD27 yielded naive, central memory, regulatory and stem-like memory CD4+ cells. Study findings and constraints: For Type 1 diabetes patients, all four CD4+ subsets carried TCRB CDR3s that were moderately but significantly shorter. Sequencing used cDNA, and cells with high TCR expression could therefore be over-represented.

About this clone: Antigen unknown.

Germline CDR1 reads SGDLS; CDR2 reads YYNGEE. CDR3 size: 16 residues. V lost 3 bases and J lost 8; bases outside the gene matches: 12. Expressed TCRB transcripts got sequenced, as all isolated RNA was reverse transcribed. Sequenced naive, central memory and regulatory T cell samples produced an average of around 3.5 million reads. Libraries were prepared by immunoSEQ multiplex PCR; TCRdb keeps only in-frame clonotypes and omits some of them. The table lists some 190,000 clones, approximately 7.8% of them singletons, with roughly 1% in the top ten. This chain uses TRBV9 with TRBJ2-1; TRBD2 matches at 9 bases. This TCR came from a woman in her thirties or forties with type 1 diabetes. The specimen sequenced was central memory CD4+ T cells from blood. The CDR3 nucleotides read TGTGCCAGCAGCGAGGGACTAGCTGTGCCGTCGTATGAGCAGTTCTTC. Amino acid sequence: CASSEGLAVPSYEQFF.